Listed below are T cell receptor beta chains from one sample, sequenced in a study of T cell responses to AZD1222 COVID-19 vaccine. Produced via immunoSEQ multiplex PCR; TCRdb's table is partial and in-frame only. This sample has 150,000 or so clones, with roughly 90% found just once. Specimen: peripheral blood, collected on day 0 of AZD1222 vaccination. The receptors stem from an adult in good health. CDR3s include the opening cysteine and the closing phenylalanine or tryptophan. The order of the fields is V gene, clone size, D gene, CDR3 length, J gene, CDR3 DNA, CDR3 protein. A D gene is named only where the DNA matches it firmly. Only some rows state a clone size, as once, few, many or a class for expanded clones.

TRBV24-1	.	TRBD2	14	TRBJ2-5	TGTGCCACCAGTGATCCCACGGGGGGGGAGACCCAGTACTTC	CATSDPTGGETQYF
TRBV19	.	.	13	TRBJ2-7	TGTGCCAGTAGTCCAGGGGTTCCTTACGAGCAGTACTTC	CASSPGVPYEQYF
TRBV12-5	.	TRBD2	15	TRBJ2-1	TGTGCTAGTGGTTGGGAGGGTGAGTCGGGAAATGAGCAGTTCTTC	CASGWEGESGNEQFF
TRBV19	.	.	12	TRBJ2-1	TGTGCCAGTAGTATAGATCGTTATGAGCAGTTCTTC	CASSIDRYEQFF
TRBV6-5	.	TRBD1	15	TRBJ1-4	TGTGCCAGCAGTCCCGGGACAGTTACAAATGAAAAACTGTTTTTT	CASSPGTVTNEKLFF
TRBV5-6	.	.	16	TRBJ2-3	TGTGCCAGCAGCTTGGAGGCAGCCTACAGCACAGATACGCAGTATTTT	CASSLEAAYSTDTQYF
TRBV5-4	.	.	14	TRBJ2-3	TGTGCCAGCAGTCAAGAGCGGAGGGGAGATACGCAGTATTTT	CASSQERRGDTQYF
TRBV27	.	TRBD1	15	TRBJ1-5	TGTGCCAGCAGTTTAGGTTGGCAGGGGGGACAGCCCCAGCATTTT	CASSLGWQGGQPQHF
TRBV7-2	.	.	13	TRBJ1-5	TGTGCCAGCAGCTTAGAGTACAATCAGCCCCAGCATTTT	CASSLEYNQPQHF
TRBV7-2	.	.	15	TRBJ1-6	TGTGCCAGCAGCTTGGCAGGGACTGATAATTCACCCCTCCACTTT	CASSLAGTDNSPLHF
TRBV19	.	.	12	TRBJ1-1	TGTGCCAGTAGTAGGGGGCGCACTGAAGCTTTCTTT	CASSRGRTEAFF
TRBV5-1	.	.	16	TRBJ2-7	TGCGCCAGCAGCCTTGGAGGAGAAAGAAGGCCCTACGAGCAGTACTTC	CASSLGGERRPYEQYF
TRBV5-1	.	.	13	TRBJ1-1	TGCGCCAGCAGCTTAGGAGAGGCCTTTGAAGCTTTCTTT	CASSLGEAFEAFF
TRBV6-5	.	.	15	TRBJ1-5	TGTGCCAGCGGGGCGGCCGGGATGGGCAATCAGCCCCAGCATTTT	CASGAAGMGNQPQHF
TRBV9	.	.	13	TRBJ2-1	TGTGCCAGCAGCGTAGCAGGGTTGAATGAGCAGTTCTTC	CASSVAGLNEQFF
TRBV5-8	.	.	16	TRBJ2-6	TGTGCCAGCAGCCACGGACGGCGCTCTGGGGCCAACGTCCTGACTTTC	CASSHGRRSGANVLTF
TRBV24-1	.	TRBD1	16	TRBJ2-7	TGTGCCACCAGTGATTCCAAGGGACAGGGGTTGACCGAGCAGTACTTC	CATSDSKGQGLTEQYF
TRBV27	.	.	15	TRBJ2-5	TGTGCCAGCAGTTTGGGGGGGGGCTTGGAAGAGACCCAGTACTTC	CASSLGGGLEETQYF
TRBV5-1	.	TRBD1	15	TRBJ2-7	TGCGCCAGCAGCTCCGGGACAGGGAGGGTCTACGAGCAGTACTTC	CASSSGTGRVYEQYF
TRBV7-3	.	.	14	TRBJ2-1	TGTGCCAGCAGCCCCAGGGGGGCTAGCGATGAGCAGTTCTTC	CASSPRGASDEQFF
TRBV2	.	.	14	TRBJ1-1	TGTGCCAGCAGTGGAAGCAGTGGACTCCTCGAAGCTTTCTTT	CASSGSSGLLEAFF
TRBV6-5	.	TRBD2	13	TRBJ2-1	TGTGCCAGCAGAAATAGCGGGAACAATGAGCAGTTCTTC	CASRNSGNNEQFF
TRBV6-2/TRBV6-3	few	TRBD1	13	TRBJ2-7	TGTGCCAGCAGTGTGACAGGGAACTACGAGCAGTACTTC	CASSVTGNYEQYF
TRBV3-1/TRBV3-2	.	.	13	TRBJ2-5	TGTGCCAGCAGCCAAGATTCTCCTGCTACCCAGTACTTC	CASSQDSPATQYF
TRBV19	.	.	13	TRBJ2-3	TGTGCCAGTAGTTTGGGTTCCACAGATACGCAGTATTTT	CASSLGSTDTQYF
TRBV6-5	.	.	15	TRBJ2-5	TGTGCCAGCAGTTCGGCGGGGTCGTACCAAGAGACCCAGTACTTC	CASSSAGSYQETQYF
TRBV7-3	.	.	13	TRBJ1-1	TGTGCCAGCAGCTTACAGATGAACACTGAAGCTTTCTTT	CASSLQMNTEAFF
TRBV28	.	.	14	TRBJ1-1	TGTGCCAGCAGCCAGCCCGGAGCCTACACTGAAGCTTTCTTT	CASSQPGAYTEAFF
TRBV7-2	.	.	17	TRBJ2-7	TGTGCCAGCAGCTTAGAGTTGGATATACTATCCTCCTACGAGCAGTACTTC	CASSLELDILSSYEQYF
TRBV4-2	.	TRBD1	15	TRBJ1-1	TGTGCCAGCAGCCAAGGGGACAGATTATTGACTGAAGCTTTCTTT	CASSQGDRLLTEAFF
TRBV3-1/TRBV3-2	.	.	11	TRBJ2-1	TGTGCCAGCAGCCAAGTGGATGAGCAGTTCTTC	CASSQVDEQFF
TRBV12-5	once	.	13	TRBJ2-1	TGTGCTAGTGGTTGGAGGGATTCCAATGAGCAGTTCTTC	CASGWRDSNEQFF
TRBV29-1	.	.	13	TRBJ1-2	TGCAGCGTTGTAAGGGAGGGCATCGGTGGCTACACCTTC	CSVVREGIGGYTF
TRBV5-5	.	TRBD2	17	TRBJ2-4	TGTGCCAGCAGCCCCCGAACTAGCGGGGGGGCACAAAACATTCAGTACTTC	CASSPRTSGGAQNIQYF
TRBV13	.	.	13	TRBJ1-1	TGTGCCAGCAGCTCTCAGGGGCATGGTGAAGCTTTCTTT	CASSSQGHGEAFF
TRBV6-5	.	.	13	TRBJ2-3	TGTGCCAGTGGGCGGGGCACCACAGATACGCAGTATTTT	CASGRGTTDTQYF
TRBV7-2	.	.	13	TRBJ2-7	TGTGCCAGCAGACCTCAACACTCCTACGAGCAGTACTTC	CASRPQHSYEQYF
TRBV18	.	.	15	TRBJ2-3	TGTGCCAGCTCACCCGGACTAGAGCGCGACAGGACGCAGTATTTT	CASSPGLERDRTQYF
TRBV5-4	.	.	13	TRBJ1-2	TGTGCCAGCAGCTTGGATCGGGGCCATGGCTACACCTTC	CASSLDRGHGYTF
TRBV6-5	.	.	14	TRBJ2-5	TGTGCCAGCCATCCCCTCCCGGGTACAGAGACCCAGTACTTC	CASHPLPGTETQYF
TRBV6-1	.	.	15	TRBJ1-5	TGTGCCAGCAGTGAATACGGCATGGCGGGCCAGCCCCAGCATTTT	CASSEYGMAGQPQHF
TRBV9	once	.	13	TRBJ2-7	TGTGCCAGCGGTCCTTCTGCCCGGGACGAGCAGTACTTC	CASGPSARDEQYF
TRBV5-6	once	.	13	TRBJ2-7	TGTGCCAGCAGCATGGGGGCCTCCTACGAGCAGTACTTC	CASSMGASYEQYF
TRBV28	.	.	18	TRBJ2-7	TGTGCCAGCAGTTTATTGGCCATTGAGAAGGAGGCTTGGGGAGAGCAGTACTTC	CASSLLAIEKEAWGEQYF
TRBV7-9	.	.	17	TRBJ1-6	TGTGCCAGCAGCCAAAGGAGGGGAGACAGTTCTAATTCACCCCTCCACTTT	CASSQRRGDSSNSPLHF
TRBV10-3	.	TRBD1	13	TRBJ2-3	TGTGCCTCCCGGACAGGGGGAGCAAATACGCAGTATTTT	CASRTGGANTQYF
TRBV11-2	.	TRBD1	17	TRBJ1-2	TGTGCCAGCAGCTTCTCTCAATCACAGGGGAGAGGCTATGGCTACACCTTC	CASSFSQSQGRGYGYTF
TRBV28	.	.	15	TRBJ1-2	TGTGCCAGCAGCCTCAACCGGGGTCCCAACTATGGCTACACCTTC	CASSLNRGPNYGYTF
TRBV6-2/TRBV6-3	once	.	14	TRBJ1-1	TGTGCCAGCAGTTACTCGAGAATTAGCACTGAAGCTTTCTTT	CASSYSRISTEAFF
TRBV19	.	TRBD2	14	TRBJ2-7	TGTGCCAGTAAGGCGCGGGGGGAGTGGTACGAGCAGTACTTC	CASKARGEWYEQYF
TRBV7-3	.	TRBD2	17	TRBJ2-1	TGTGCCAGCAGCTTAACGGGACTAGCGGGAGCAGTCGATGAGCAGTTCTTC	CASSLTGLAGAVDEQFF
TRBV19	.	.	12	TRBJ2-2	TGTGCCAGTAGTATAGCTCCCGGGGAGCTGTTTTTT	CASSIAPGELFF
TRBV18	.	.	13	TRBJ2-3	TGTGCCAGCACGGGACGGCGCACAGATACGCAGTATTTT	CASTGRRTDTQYF
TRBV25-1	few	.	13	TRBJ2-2	TGTGCCATCCGGACCGGGTGCAGCGGGGAGCTGTTTTTT	CAIRTGCSGELFF
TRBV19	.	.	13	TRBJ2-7	TGTGCCAGTACCCTGGGCCTTTCCTACGAGCAGTACTTC	CASTLGLSYEQYF